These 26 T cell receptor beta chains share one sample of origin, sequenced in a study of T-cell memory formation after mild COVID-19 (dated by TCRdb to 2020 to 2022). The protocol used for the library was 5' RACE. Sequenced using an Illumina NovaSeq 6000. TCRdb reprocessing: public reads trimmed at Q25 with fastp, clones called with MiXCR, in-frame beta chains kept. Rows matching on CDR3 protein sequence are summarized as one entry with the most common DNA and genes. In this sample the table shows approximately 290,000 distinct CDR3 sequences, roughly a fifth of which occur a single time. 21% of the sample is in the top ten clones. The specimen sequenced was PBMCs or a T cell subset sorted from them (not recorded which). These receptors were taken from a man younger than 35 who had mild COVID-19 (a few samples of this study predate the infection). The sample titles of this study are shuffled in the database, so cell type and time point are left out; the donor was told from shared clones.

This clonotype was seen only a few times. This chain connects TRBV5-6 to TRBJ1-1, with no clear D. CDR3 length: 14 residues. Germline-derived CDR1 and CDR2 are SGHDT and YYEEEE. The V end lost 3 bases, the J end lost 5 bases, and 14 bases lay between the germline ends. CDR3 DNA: TGTGCCAGCAGCTCGGATTATCAAATAACTGAAGCTTTCTTT. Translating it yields CASSSDYQITEAFF.

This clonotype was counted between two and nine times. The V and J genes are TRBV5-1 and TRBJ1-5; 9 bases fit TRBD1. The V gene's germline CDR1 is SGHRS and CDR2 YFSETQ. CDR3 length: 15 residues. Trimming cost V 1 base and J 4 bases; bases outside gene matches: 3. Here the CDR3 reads CASSLLGQGNQPQHF. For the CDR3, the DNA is TGCGCCAGCAGCTTGCTCGGACAGGGGAATCAGCCCCAGCATTTT. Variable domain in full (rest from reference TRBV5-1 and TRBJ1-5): KAGVTQTPRYLIKTRGQQVTLSCSPISGHRSVSWYQQTPGQGLQFLFEYFSETQRNKGNFPGRFSGRQFSNSRSEMNVSTLELGDSALYLCASSLLGQGNQPQHFGDGTRLSIL.

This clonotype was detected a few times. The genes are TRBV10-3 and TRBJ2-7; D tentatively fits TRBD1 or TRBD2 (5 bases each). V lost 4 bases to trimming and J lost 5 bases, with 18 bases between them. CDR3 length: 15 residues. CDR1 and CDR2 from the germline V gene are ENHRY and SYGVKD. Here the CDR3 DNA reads TGTGCCATCAGTGCGCAGCGGCAGGGTTCCCACGAGCAGTACTTC. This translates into CAISAQRQGSHEQYF.

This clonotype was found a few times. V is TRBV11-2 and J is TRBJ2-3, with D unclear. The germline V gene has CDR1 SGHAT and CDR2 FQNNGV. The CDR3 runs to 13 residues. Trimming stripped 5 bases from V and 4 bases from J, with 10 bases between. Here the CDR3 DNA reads TGTGCCAGCAGCGAACAGAAGGCAGATACGCAGTATTTT. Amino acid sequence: CASSEQKADTQYF.

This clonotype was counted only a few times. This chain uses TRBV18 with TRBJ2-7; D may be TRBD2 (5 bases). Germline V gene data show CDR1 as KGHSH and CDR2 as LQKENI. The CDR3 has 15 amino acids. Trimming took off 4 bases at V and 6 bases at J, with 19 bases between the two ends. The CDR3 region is CASSRRSSIEGEQYF. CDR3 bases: TGTGCCAGCTCACGCAGGTCTTCGATCGAGGGCGAGCAGTACTTC.

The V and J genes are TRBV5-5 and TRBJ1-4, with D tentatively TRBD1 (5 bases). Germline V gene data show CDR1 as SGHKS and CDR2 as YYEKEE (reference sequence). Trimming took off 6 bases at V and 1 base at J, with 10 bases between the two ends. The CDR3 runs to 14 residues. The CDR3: CASTLRGTNEKLFF. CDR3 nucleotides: TGTGCCAGCACATTAAGGGGAACTAATGAAAAACTGTTTTTT.

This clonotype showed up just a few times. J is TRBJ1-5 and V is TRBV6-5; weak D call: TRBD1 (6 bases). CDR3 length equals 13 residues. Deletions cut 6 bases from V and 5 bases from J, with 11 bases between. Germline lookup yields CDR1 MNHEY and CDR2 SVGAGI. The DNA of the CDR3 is TGTGCCAGCAGACCCAACAGGGATCAGCCCCAGCATTTT. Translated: CASRPNRDQPQHF.

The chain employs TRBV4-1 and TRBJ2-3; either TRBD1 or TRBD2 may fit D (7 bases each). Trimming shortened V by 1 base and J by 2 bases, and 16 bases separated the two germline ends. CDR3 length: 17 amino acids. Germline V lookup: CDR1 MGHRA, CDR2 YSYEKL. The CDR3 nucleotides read TGCGCCAGCAGCCAAGCGCCGGCAGGGGGGGACACAGATACGCAGTATTTT. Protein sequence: CASSQAPAGGDTDTQYF.

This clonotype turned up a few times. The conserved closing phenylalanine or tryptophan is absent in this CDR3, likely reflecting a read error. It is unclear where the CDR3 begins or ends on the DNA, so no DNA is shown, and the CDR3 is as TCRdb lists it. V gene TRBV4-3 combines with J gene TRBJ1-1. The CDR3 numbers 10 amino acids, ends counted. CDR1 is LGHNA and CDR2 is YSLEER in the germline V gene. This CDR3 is CASSQDTEAS.

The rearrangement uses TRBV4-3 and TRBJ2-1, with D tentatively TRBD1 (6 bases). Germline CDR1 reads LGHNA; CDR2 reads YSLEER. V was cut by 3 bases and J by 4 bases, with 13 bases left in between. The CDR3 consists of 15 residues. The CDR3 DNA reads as TGCGCCAGCAGCCAGGATAGGGACACTTACAATGAGCAGTTCTTC. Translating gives CASSQDRDTYNEQFF.

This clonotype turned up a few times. The CDR3 DNA sequence: TGCAGTGCTAGACCCTATGAACAGGGCACAGATACGCAGTATTTT. Its protein product is CSARPYEQGTDTQYF. This chain connects TRBV20-1 to TRBJ2-3, with D maybe TRBD1 (5 bases). The germline gives CDR1 DFQATT, CDR2 SNEGSKA (reference sequence). This CDR3 has 15 residues. V was pared by 2 bases and J by 1 base, with 13 bases between.

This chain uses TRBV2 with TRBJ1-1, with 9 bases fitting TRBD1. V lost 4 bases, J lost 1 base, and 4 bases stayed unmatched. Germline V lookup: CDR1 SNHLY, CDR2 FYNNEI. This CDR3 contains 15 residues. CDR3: CASSGGQGWNTEAFF. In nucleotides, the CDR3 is TGTGCCAGCAGTGGGGGACAGGGATGGAACACTGAAGCTTTCTTT.

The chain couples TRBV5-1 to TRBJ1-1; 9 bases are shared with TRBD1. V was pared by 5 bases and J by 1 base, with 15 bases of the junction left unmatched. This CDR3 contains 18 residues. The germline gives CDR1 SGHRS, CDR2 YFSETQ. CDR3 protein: CASSLRETGGRSNTEAFF. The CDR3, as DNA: TGCGCCAGCAGTCTCCGAGAAACAGGGGGCCGCTCGAACACTGAAGCTTTCTTT.

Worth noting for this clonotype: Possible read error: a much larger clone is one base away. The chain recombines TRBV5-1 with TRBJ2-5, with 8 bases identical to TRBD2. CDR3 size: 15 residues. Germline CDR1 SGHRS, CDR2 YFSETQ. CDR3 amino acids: CDSSLGLAALETQYF. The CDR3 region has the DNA TGCGACAGCAGCCTAGGACTAGCAGCCCTTGAGACCCAGTACTTC.

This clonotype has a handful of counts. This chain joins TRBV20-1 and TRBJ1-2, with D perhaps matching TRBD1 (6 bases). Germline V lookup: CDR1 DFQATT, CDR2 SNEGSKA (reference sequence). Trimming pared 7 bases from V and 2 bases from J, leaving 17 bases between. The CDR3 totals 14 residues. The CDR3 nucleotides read TGCAGTGTGAAACGGTCCGGGGGCAACTATGGCTACACCTTC. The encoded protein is CSVKRSGGNYGYTF.

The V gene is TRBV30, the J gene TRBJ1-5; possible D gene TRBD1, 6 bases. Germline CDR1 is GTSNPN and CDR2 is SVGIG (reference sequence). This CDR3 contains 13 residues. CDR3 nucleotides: TGTGCTTGGGAGAGGGGGGGCAATCAGCCCCAGCATTTT. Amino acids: CAWERGGNQPQHF.

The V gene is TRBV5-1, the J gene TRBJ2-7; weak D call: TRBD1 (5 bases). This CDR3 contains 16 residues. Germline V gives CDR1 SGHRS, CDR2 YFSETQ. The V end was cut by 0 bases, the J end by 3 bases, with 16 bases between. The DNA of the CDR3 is TGCGCCAGCAGCTTGGGACAGAGGTGGATTGGCTACGAGCAGTACTTC. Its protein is CASSLGQRWIGYEQYF.

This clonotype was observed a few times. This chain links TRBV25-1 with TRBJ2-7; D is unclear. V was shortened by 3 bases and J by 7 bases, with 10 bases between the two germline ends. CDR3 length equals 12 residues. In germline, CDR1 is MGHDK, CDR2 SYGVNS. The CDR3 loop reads CASSDMVWEQYF. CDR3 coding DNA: TGTGCCAGCAGTGACATGGTTTGGGAGCAGTACTTC.

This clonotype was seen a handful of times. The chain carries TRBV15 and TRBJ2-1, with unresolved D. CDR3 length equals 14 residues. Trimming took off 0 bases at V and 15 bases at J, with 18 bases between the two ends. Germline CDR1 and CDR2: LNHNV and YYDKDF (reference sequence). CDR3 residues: CATSRDRPSIVRFF. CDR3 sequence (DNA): TGTGCCACCAGCAGAGATAGGCCCTCCATCGTCAGGTTCTTC.

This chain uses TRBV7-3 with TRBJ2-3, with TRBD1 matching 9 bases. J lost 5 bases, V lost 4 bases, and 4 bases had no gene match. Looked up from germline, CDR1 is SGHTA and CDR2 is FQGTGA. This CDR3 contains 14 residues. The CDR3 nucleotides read TGTGCCAGCAGCTCACAGGGGGCGCAAGATACGCAGTATTTT. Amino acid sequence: CASSSQGAQDTQYF.

The chain's CDR3 is CASSYSEGLEQFF. In DNA, the CDR3 is TGTGCCAGCAGTTACTCAGAGGGACTAGAGCAGTTCTTC. V is TRBV6-2 or TRBV6-3 and J is TRBJ2-1; TRBD2 agrees at 7 bases. Losses at the gene ends were 0 bases for V and 10 bases for J; bases not matched to a gene: 3. The CDR3 has 13 residues. The germline gives CDR1 MNHEY, CDR2 SVGEGT.

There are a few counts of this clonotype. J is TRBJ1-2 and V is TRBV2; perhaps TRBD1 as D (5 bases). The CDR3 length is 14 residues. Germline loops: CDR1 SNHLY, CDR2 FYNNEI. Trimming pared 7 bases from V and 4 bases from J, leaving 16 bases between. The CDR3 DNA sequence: TGTGCCAGCATCCCGCCCGACGGGGGCTATGGCTACACCTTC. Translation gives CASIPPDGGYGYTF.

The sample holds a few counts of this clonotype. CDR3 sequence reads: CASSFSRRGYGYTF. CDR3 DNA sequence: TGTGCCAGCAGCTTTAGTAGGCGTGGCTATGGCTACACCTTC. The V call is TRBV7-2, the J call TRBJ1-2; no firm D call. Trimming stripped 3 bases from V and 4 bases from J, with 12 bases between. The CDR3 has 14 amino acids. Germline assignment: CDR1 SGHTA and CDR2 FQGNSA.

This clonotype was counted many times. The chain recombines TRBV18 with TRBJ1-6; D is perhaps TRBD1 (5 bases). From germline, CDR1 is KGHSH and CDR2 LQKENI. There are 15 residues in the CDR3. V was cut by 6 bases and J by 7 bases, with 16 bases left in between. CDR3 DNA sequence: TGTGCCAGCTCTCTAAGCGTGGGGGAAAATTCACCCCTCCACTTT. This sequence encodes CASSLSVGENSPLHF.

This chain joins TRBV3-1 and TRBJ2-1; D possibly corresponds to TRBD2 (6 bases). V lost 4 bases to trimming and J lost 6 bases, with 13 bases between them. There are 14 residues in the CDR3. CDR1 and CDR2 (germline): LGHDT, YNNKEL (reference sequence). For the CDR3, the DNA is TGTGCCAGCAGCCCCAGCGGGTTCCCCAATGAGCAGTTCTTC. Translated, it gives CASSPSGFPNEQFF.

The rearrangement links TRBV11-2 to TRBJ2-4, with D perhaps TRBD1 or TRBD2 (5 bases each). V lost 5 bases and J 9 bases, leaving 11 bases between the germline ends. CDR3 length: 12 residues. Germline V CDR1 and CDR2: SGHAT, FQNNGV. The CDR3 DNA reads TGTGCCAGCAGCGATTCGAGGGGCATTCAGTACTTC. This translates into CASSDSRGIQYF.